Many counts were recorded for the clone carrying this TCR beta chain. As for time point: longitudinal time-point 1 (baseline). The data stem from a study of neurological immune-mediated disorders. V lost 6 bases to trimming and J lost 7 bases, with 10 bases between them. The CDR3 has 12 residues. Germline assignment: CDR1 SNHLY and CDR2 FYNNEI. From the 5' RACE reads, TCRdb called clonotypes with MiXCR, one entry per CDR3 protein. The sample carries some 77,000 distinct CDR3 sequences, around 15% recorded once. This sequence joins TRBV2 and TRBJ2-1; D possibly corresponds to TRBD1 (6 bases). The receptor comes from a female donor with HTLV-1-associated myelopathy (HAM/TSP). Input material: PBMCs. This CDR3 reads CASREQGNEQFF. DNA of the CDR3: TGTGCCAGCAGAGAACAGGGAAATGAGCAGTTCTTC.